Each of the 11 T cell receptor beta chains below was sequenced from the same sample in a study of cytomegalovirus exposure and HLA in healthy donors. This PCR relied on a set of 60 Vbeta primers and 13 Jbeta primers. Only in-frame clones appear in the TCRdb table, and some are missing; sequencing was by immunoSEQ multiplex PCR. The table lists about 130,000 clones, 65% to 85% of them singletons, with roughly 1.8% in the top ten. Sequencing was performed on PBMCs. The receptors derive from a woman aged 40-49 years in good health and CMV-seronegative.

The chain links TRBV28 to TRBJ2-2; D unclear. Germline V gene data show CDR1 as MDHEN and CDR2 as SYDVKM. This CDR3 contains 12 residues. V was trimmed by 1 base and J by 7 bases, leaving 4 bases between them. CDR3 sequence (DNA): TGTGCCAGCAGTTTATCTTTCGGGGAGCTGTTTTTT. It codes for CASSLSFGELFF.

The chain links TRBV30 to TRBJ2-3; TRBD1 might be the D (7 bases). The CDR3 covers 17 residues. Per germline, CDR1 GTSNPN and CDR2 SVGIG (reference sequence). V gave up 4 bases and J gave up 6 bases, with 26 bases separating them. The CDR3 nucleotides are TGTGCCTGGAACCGGACCCCCCTCAGGGGGAGGTCGGATACGCAGTATTTT. Amino acid sequence: CAWNRTPLRGRSDTQYF.

V is TRBV29-1 and J is TRBJ2-3; tentative D call: TRBD1 (6 bases). Germline loops: CDR1 SQVTM, CDR2 ANQGSEA. CDR3 length: 14 amino acids. With 0 bases removed from V and 6 bases from J, the gap between germline ends came to 13 bases. CDR3 DNA: TGCAGCGTTGAAGATCGCAACAGGGAGGATACGCAGTATTTT. Encoded protein: CSVEDRNREDTQYF.

This chain uses TRBV7-9 with TRBJ2-7, with 7 bases that match TRBD1. The CDR3 is 13 amino acids. J gave up 1 base and V 6 bases, and 3 bases lay outside the gene matches. Germline V gives CDR1 SEHNR, CDR2 FQNEAQ (reference sequence). CDR3: CASRRDSSYEQYF. In DNA, the CDR3 is TGTGCCAGCAGACGGGACAGTTCCTACGAGCAGTACTTC.

The chain employs TRBV5-1 and TRBJ2-3, with 7 bases lining up with TRBD2. This CDR3 has 15 amino acids. V shed 4 bases, J shed 0 bases, and the junction held 5 bases outside the gene matches. Germline V gene lookup returns CDR1 SGHRS and CDR2 YFSETQ. The CDR3 sequence is CASSPSGTSTDTQYF. The CDR3, as DNA: TGCGCCAGCAGCCCCAGCGGGACTAGCACAGATACGCAGTATTTT.

The chain recombines TRBV30 with TRBJ2-1; TRBD1 agrees at 11 bases. The germline gives CDR1 GTSNPN, CDR2 SVGIG (reference sequence). This CDR3 has 15 residues. V dropped 2 bases and J dropped 6; count of bases not matched to a gene: 6. The CDR3 here is CAWSSGQGVGNEQFF. DNA for the CDR3: TGTGCCTGGAGTTCGGGACAGGGGGTAGGCAATGAGCAGTTCTTC.

This clone appeared once. The chain has TRBV11-3 and TRBJ2-5, with a weak D call TRBD1 (6 bases). Germline CDR1 reads SGHNT; CDR2 reads YENEEA. Trimming stripped 5 bases from V and 2 bases from J, with 9 bases between. This CDR3 comprises 13 residues. CDR3 nucleotides: TGTGCCAGCAGCAATACAGGGCAAGAGACCCAGTACTTC. Translation gives CASSNTGQETQYF. The variable domain in full, with the rest retrieved from reference TRBV11-3 and TRBJ2-5, is EAGVVQSPRYKIIEKKQPVAFWCNPISGHNTLYWYLQNLGQGPELLIRYENEEAVDDSQLPKDRFSAERLKGVDSTLKIQPAELGDSAVYLCASSNTGQETQYFGPGTRLLVL.

The J gene is TRBJ2-5, the V gene TRBV30; 9 bases agree with TRBD2. The CDR3 is 14 residues long. Germline trimming cut 4 bases from V and 5 bases from J; bases unmatched to any gene: 8. CDR1 is GTSNPN, CDR2 SVGIG, per germline (reference sequence). The CDR3 here is CAWTGGRAGETQYF. The CDR3 DNA is TGTGCCTGGACTGGCGGGAGGGCCGGGGAGACCCAGTACTTC.

This chain joins TRBV18 and TRBJ1-4, with 9 bases that match TRBD1. This CDR3 is built from 16 residues. The V segment lost 3 bases and the J segment 3 bases; nucleotides outside the gene matches: 5. Germline values: CDR1 KGHSH, CDR2 LQKENI. CDR3 sequence (DNA): TGTGCCAGCTCACCGGGACAGGGAGACGCTAATGAAAAACTGTTTTTT. This codes for CASSPGQGDANEKLFF. Filled out from reference TRBV18 and TRBJ1-4, the complete variable domain reads NAGVMQNPRHLVRRRGQEARLRCSPMKGHSHVYWYRQLPEEGLKFMVYLQKENIIDESGMPKERFSAEFPKEGPSILRIQQVVRGDSAAYFCASSPGQGDANEKLFFGSGTQLSVL.

The rearrangement joins TRBV6-5 to TRBJ1-5; D is perhaps TRBD1 (6 bases). Germline V gives CDR1 MNHEY, CDR2 SVGAGI. Trimming removed 6 bases at V and 5 bases at J, with 14 bases between. This CDR3 spans 14 amino acids. The CDR3 DNA reads as TGTGCCAGCAGGGGGACATTGTTGGATCAGCCCCAGCATTTT. It specifies CASRGTLLDQPQHF.

The V gene is TRBV5-4, the J gene TRBJ2-5, with 8 bases that match TRBD2. Germline loops: CDR1 SGHNT, CDR2 YYREEE (reference sequence). Trimming removed 6 bases from V and 1 base from J; junction bases left unmatched: 11. CDR3 length equals 16 residues. The CDR3 loop reads CASTYGVAGFQETQYF. The CDR3 DNA sequence: TGTGCCAGCACCTACGGGGTAGCGGGGTTCCAAGAGACCCAGTACTTC. Looking up the rest from reference TRBV5-4 and TRBJ2-5 gives the full variable domain: ETGVTQSPTHLIKTRGQQVTLRCSSQSGHNTVSWYQQALGQGPQFIFQYYREEENGRGNFPPRFSGLQFPNYSSELNVNALELDDSALYLCASTYGVAGFQETQYFGPGTRLLVL.